This is a list of T cell receptor beta chains from one sample in a study of shared clonotypes between healthy human individuals. Produced via immunoSEQ multiplex PCR; TCRdb's table is partial and in-frame only. There are under 1,100,000 clones in the sample; 70% to 80% occur only once, and around 0.61% lies in the top ten. Sequencing used memory CD4+ T cells from PBMCs. Receptors were obtained from a man younger than 35 in good health. Some clones in this sample may be carry-over from other donors' samples. Both conserved end residues are part of each CDR3. The order of the fields is J gene, D gene, CDR3 length, V gene, clone size, CDR3 protein, CDR3 DNA. The D gene is left open where the match is weak. A row's size may be missing; if present it is once, few, many or a size class.

>TRBJ2-7|TRBD2|14|TRBV2|few
CASTPGLASPEQYF
TGTGCCAGCACACCGGGACTAGCGTCCCCCGAGCAGTACTTC
>TRBJ1-2|TRBD1|16|TRBV7-3|NA
CASSLARGLVNYGYTF
TGTGCCAGCAGCTTAGCCAGGGGGCTCGTTAACTATGGCTACACCTTC
>TRBJ1-4|NA|14|TRBV28|NA
CASSRRGLNEKLFF
TGTGCCAGCAGTCGCAGGGGTTTGAATGAAAAACTGTTTTTT
>TRBJ2-1|TRBD1|17|TRBV7-3|once
CASSLNRTRTGNNEQFF
TGTGCCAGCAGCTTAAACCGCACTCGGACAGGAAACAATGAGCAGTTCTTC
>TRBJ2-2|NA|13|TRBV5-1|NA
CASSPGSTGELFF
TGCGCCAGCAGTCCGGGGAGCACCGGGGAGCTGTTTTTT
>TRBJ1-2|NA|12|TRBV5-4|NA
CASSLQGFGYTF
TGTGCCAGCAGCTTACAGGGTTTCGGCTACACCTTC
>TRBJ2-1|TRBD2|14|TRBV5-4|NA
CASSTGTSRNEQFF
TGTGCCAGCAGCACTGGGACTAGTCGCAATGAGCAGTTCTTC
>TRBJ2-1|TRBD2|14|TRBV5-1|NA
CASSLAGGVSEQFF
TGCGCCAGCAGCTTAGCGGGAGGGGTGAGTGAGCAGTTCTTC
>TRBJ1-1|NA|14|TRBV9|NA
CASSNQGSNTEAFF
TGTGCCAGCAGCAACCAGGGGTCCAACACTGAAGCTTTCTTT
>TRBJ2-3|NA|15|TRBV9|NA
CASSPSWGHTDTQYF
TGTGCCAGCAGCCCCTCCTGGGGCCACACAGATACGCAGTATTTT
>TRBJ2-7|TRBD1|14|TRBV5-4|NA
CASSPGQGGYEQYF
TGTGCCAGCAGCCCAGGACAGGGGGGGTACGAGCAGTACTTC
>TRBJ1-5|NA|13|TRBV7-2|NA
CASSLGQEQPQHF
TGTGCCAGCAGCTTAGGACAGGAGCAGCCCCAGCATTTT
>TRBJ2-2|NA|13|TRBV14|NA
CASSSFQVGELFF
TGTGCCAGCAGTTCCTTTCAGGTCGGGGAGCTGTTTTTT
>TRBJ2-7|NA|12|TRBV28|NA
CASSFQLYEQYF
TGTGCCAGCAGTTTCCAATTGTACGAGCAGTACTTC
>TRBJ1-1|TRBD1|12|TRBV18|few
CASSPTGGEAFF
TGTGCCAGCTCACCGACAGGGGGTGAAGCTTTCTTT
>TRBJ1-5|TRBD1|16|TRBV28|NA
CASPGQGPYSNQPQHF
TGTGCCAGCCCGGGACAGGGCCCTTATAGCAATCAGCCCCAGCATTTT
>TRBJ2-3|TRBD1|15|TRBV10-3|NA
CAITSDRGPTDTQYF
TGTGCCATCACCTCGGACAGGGGCCCCACAGATACGCAGTATTTT
>TRBJ2-7|NA|15|TRBV14|once
CASSQEDVRAHEQYF
TGTGCCAGCAGCCAAGAAGATGTCCGCGCCCACGAGCAGTACTTC
>TRBJ2-7|TRBD2|14|TRBV18|NA
CASSPGLVPYEQYF
TGTGCCAGCTCACCCGGACTAGTGCCCTACGAGCAGTACTTC
>TRBJ2-1|NA|15|TRBV9|NA
CASSVGSDFYNEQFF
TGTGCCAGCAGCGTAGGGTCAGACTTCTACAATGAGCAGTTCTTC
>TRBJ2-7|TRBD2|13|TRBV5-1|NA
CASTSGTSYEQYF
TGCGCCAGCACGAGCGGGACCTCCTACGAGCAGTACTTC
>TRBJ1-1|NA|14|TRBV25-1|NA
CASSDPRLNTEAFF
TGTGCCAGCAGTGACCCGCGATTGAACACTGAAGCTTTCTTT
>TRBJ1-1|NA|13|TRBV18|few
CASSSGSNTEAFF
TGTGCCAGCTCATCCGGATCAAACACTGAAGCTTTCTTT
>TRBJ1-3|NA|15|TRBV10-2|NA
CASTPSGDPGNTIYF
TGCGCCAGCACCCCTTCAGGGGATCCTGGAAACACCATATATTTT
>TRBJ1-3|NA|15|TRBV5-6|NA
CASSSDRHSGNTIYF
TGTGCCAGCAGCTCAGACCGGCACTCTGGAAACACCATATATTTT
>TRBJ1-2|TRBD1|14|TRBV18|NA
CASSPRTGLGGYTF
TGTGCCAGCTCACCCCGGACAGGGCTCGGTGGCTACACCTTC
>TRBJ2-2|TRBD2|15|TRBV2|NA
CASRGSSGNAGELFF
TGTGCCAGCAGGGGGAGTAGCGGGAACGCCGGGGAGCTGTTTTTT
>TRBJ2-4|NA|12|TRBV28|once
CASRRDRTLPYF
TGTGCCAGCAGAAGGGACCGAACCCTACCGTACTTC
>TRBJ2-1|TRBD2|15|TRBV9|once
CASSASGSSYNEQFF
TGTGCCAGCAGCGCTAGCGGTAGCTCCTACAATGAGCAGTTCTTC
>TRBJ2-1|NA|13|TRBV5-4|NA
CASSLANGDEQFF
TGTGCCAGCAGCTTGGCGAACGGGGATGAGCAGTTCTTC
>TRBJ2-7|TRBD1|14|TRBV9|many
CASSVVAQGGEQYF
TGTGCCAGCAGCGTAGTGGCACAGGGGGGCGAGCAGTACTTC
>TRBJ2-3|NA|15|TRBV7-2|NA
CASSFVAAFRDTQYF
TGTGCCAGCAGCTTTGTGGCTGCCTTTCGTGATACGCAGTATTTT
>TRBJ1-1|NA|13|TRBV19|NA
CASSQQMNTEAFF
TGTGCCAGTAGTCAACAGATGAACACTGAAGCTTTCTTT
>TRBJ2-7|NA|14|TRBV5-1|NA
CASRRQEGTYEQYF
TGCGCCAGCAGGCGTCAGGAAGGGACCTACGAGCAGTACTTC
>TRBJ2-1|NA|12|TRBV5-1|NA
CASSSNSIEQFF
TGCGCCAGCAGCTCGAATAGCATTGAGCAGTTCTTC
>TRBJ2-7|TRBD1|16|TRBV27|NA
CASSLRPGTGDYEQYF
TGTGCCAGCAGTTTACGACCCGGGACAGGGGATTACGAGCAGTACTTC
>TRBJ2-1|TRBD2|14|TRBV2|NA
CASKGTSGRREQFF
TGTGCCAGCAAGGGGACTAGCGGGAGACGTGAGCAGTTCTTC
>TRBJ2-7|TRBD2|13|TRBV28|NA
CASSFWTSREQYF
TGTGCCAGCAGTTTCTGGACTAGCAGAGAGCAGTACTTC
>TRBJ1-4|TRBD1|15|TRBV2|NA
CARRDRGGTNEKLFF
TGTGCCAGAAGAGACAGGGGAGGAACTAATGAAAAACTGTTTTTT
>TRBJ1-1|NA|15|TRBV28|NA
CASNWGGARRTEAFF
TGTGCCAGCAACTGGGGGGGGGCGCGGAGGACTGAAGCTTTCTTT
>TRBJ2-7|NA|15|TRBV5-1|NA
CASSLGSADTYEQYF
TGCGCCAGCAGCTTGGGCTCTGCCGACACCTACGAGCAGTACTTC
>TRBJ2-3|NA|13|TRBV30|once
CAWSANTISTQYF
TGTGCCTGGAGCGCCAATACCATCAGTACGCAGTATTTT
>TRBJ2-5|NA|16|TRBV7-9|few
CASSTTTRGRGETQYF
TGTGCCAGCAGCACCACTACCCGGGGCCGAGGGGAGACCCAGTACTTC
>TRBJ2-7|TRBD2|17|TRBV7-8|NA
CASSLGGASGSLGEQYF
TGTGCCAGCAGCTTAGGTGGGGCTAGCGGGTCCCTCGGCGAGCAGTACTTC
>TRBJ1-6|TRBD1|14|TRBV10-2|NA
CASSGQGHNSPLHF
TGCGCCAGCAGTGGACAGGGTCATAATTCACCCCTCCACTTT
>TRBJ1-2|NA|12|TRBV5-1|NA
CASSLGAYGYTF
TGCGCCAGCAGCTTGGGGGCGTATGGCTACACCTTC
>TRBJ2-5|NA|16|TRBV5-1|NA
CASSAEGTLVGETQYF
TGCGCCAGCAGCGCGGAAGGGACACTTGTAGGGGAGACCCAGTACTTC
>TRBJ2-7|NA|12|TRBV18|NA
CASSPQRYEQYF
TGTGCCAGCTCACCCCAGAGGTACGAGCAGTACTTC
>TRBJ2-7|NA|14|TRBV15|NA
CATSREALTYEQYF
TGTGCCACCAGCAGAGAGGCGCTAACCTACGAGCAGTACTTC
>TRBJ1-5|NA|15|TRBV12-2|many
CASRLEGAEDQPQHF
TGTGCAAGTCGCTTAGAAGGGGCCGAAGATCAGCCCCAGCATTTT
>TRBJ2-3|NA|14|TRBV9|few
CASRVLGSTDTQYF
TGTGCCAGCAGAGTCCTTGGTAGCACAGATACGCAGTATTTT